Listed below are T cell receptor beta chains from one sample, sequenced in a study of tumor-infiltrating lymphocytes in primary liver carcinoma. TCRdb re-called the multiplex PCR reads through MiXCR, storing one row per CDR3 protein. The sample yields approximately 99,000 distinct CDR3 sequences, about 70% seen once. Sequences were obtained from liver tumor tissue from sampling region 5. Source of these receptors: a woman aged 60-70 years with primary liver carcinoma and hepatitis B virus infection. CDR3s include the opening cysteine and the closing phenylalanine or tryptophan.

v_gene: TRBV7-3; CDR3aa: CASSLQVSSGANVLTF
v_gene: TRBV10-3; CDR3aa: CAINPGGTRNYERCF
v_gene: TRBV11-2; CDR3aa: CTSSHTILEQYF
v_gene: TRBV5-1; CDR3aa: CASSLLASSYNEQFF
v_gene: TRBV4-1; CDR3aa: CASSRDVGEASF
v_gene: TRBV7-3; CDR3aa: CASSLIPYNEQFF
v_gene: TRBV5-1; CDR3aa: CANNLGLAGRAVQETQHF
v_gene: TRBV6-2/TRBV6-3; CDR3aa: CASIMASGRSYEQYF
v_gene: TRBV29-1; CDR3aa: CSIERTSGDTQYF
v_gene: TRBV12-3/TRBV12-4; CDR3aa: CASSLATGTGANVLTF
v_gene: TRBV11-2; CDR3aa: CASSIDRGETQYF
v_gene: TRBV4-1; CDR3aa: CPSSQVGRADQPQHF
v_gene: TRBV20-1; CDR3aa: CGAIQRDQYEQYF
v_gene: TRBV6-1; CDR3aa: CVSSAVSRELLF
v_gene: TRBV29-1; CDR3aa: CSPRTGETGQLFF
v_gene: TRBV11-3; CDR3aa: CVSSIGIGGSLEQYF
v_gene: TRBV11-2; CDR3aa: CASSFLGTDMQYF
v_gene: TRBV9; CDR3aa: CTSTVGSGQETQYF
v_gene: TRBV4-1; CDR3aa: CASSQPGEGTYEQYF
v_gene: TRBV6-1; CDR3aa: CACSLTGTSGYEQYF